This TCR beta chain comes out of a study of control samples from healthy donors and cancer patients (dated by TCRdb to the early 2020s). The CDR3 spans 12 residues, from the cysteine through the phenylalanine. Left in the record is the CDR3 DNA by itself, 36 bases read in frame from the first base. The junction shows trimming of 5 bases on V and 8 bases on J, plus 12 bases between the germline ends. Libraries were prepared through the immunoSEQ multiplex PCR assay. In TCRdb, the immuneACCESS table is reduced to in-frame sequences with V and J assigned. These tables do not hold every clone; where another copy was compared, an unresolved V gene accounts for under half, and the others remain unexplained. The sample includes 100,000 to 150,000 clones, with around 87% observed a single time. 2.9% of the sample is taken by the ten largest. In regard to this clone: Its cognate antigen has yet to be identified. The input lacks base qualities; no much larger clone sits a single base away. Other DNA sequences in the same sample also yield this CDR3.

The chain is made from TRBV12-3 or TRBV12-4 and TRBJ1-2; TRBD1 could be the D gene, as 5 bases match. The sample taken for sequencing was blood. The clonotype comes from a man in his 60s in good health. The CDR3: CASSPGTGGYTF. The DNA reads TGTGCCAGCAGTCCCGGGACGGGGGGCTACACCTTC.